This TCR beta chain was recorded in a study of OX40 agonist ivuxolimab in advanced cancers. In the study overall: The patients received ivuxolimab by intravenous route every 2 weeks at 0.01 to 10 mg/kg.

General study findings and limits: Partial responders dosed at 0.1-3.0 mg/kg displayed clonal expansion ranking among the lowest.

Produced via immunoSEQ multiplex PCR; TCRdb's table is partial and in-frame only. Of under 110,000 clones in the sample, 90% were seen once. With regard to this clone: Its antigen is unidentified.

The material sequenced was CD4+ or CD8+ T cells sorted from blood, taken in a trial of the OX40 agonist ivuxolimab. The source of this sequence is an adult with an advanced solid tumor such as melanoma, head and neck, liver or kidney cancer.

CDR3 residues: CASTLAGGGTTDTQYF. The CDR3 DNA sequence: TGTGCCAGCACACTAGCGGGGGGCGGTACCACAGATACGCAGTATTTT. This chain links TRBV28 with TRBJ2-3, with 12 bases lining up with TRBD2. Trimming removed 7 bases from V and 2 bases from J; junction bases left unmatched: 7. CDR3 length equals 16 residues. Germline V gene lookup returns CDR1 MDHEN and CDR2 SYDVKM. Looking up the rest from reference TRBV28 and TRBJ2-3 gives the full variable domain: DVKVTQSSRYLVKRTGEKVFLECVQDMDHENMFWYRQDPGLGLRLIYFSYDVKMKEKGDIPEGYSVSREKKERFSLILESASTNQTSMYLCASTLAGGGTTDTQYFGPGTRLTVL.